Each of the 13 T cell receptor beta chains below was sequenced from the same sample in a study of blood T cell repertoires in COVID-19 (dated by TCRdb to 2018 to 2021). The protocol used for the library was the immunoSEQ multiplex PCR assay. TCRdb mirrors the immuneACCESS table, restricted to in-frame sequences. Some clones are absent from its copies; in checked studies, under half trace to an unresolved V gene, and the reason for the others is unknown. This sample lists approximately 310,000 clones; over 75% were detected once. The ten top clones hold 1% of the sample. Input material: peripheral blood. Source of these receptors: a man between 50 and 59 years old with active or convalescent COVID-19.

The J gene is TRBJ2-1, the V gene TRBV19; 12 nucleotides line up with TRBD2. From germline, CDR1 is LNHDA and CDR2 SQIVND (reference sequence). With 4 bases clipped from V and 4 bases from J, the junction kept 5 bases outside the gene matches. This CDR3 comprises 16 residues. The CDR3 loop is CASSTYLAGGYNEQFF. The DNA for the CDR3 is TGTGCCAGTAGTACCTACCTAGCGGGGGGGTACAATGAGCAGTTCTTC.

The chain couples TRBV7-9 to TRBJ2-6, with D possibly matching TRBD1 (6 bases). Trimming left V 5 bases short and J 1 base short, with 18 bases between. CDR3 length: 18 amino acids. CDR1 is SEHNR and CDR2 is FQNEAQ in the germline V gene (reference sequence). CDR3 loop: CASSLDRSFFSGANVLTF. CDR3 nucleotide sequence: TGTGCCAGCAGCCTAGACAGGAGTTTTTTTTCTGGGGCCAACGTCCTGACTTTC.

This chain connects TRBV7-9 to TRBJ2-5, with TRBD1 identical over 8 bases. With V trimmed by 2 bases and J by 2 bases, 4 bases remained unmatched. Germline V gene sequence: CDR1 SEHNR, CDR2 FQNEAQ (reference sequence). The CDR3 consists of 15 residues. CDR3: CASSLRTGWQETQYF. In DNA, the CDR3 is TGTGCCAGCAGCTTAAGGACAGGGTGGCAAGAGACCCAGTACTTC.

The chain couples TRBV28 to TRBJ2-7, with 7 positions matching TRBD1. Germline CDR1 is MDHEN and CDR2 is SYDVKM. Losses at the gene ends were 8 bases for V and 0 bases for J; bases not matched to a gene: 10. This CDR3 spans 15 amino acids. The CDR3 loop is CASAYRGRSSYEQYF. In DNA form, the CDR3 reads TGTGCCAGCGCGTACAGGGGCCGCTCCTCCTACGAGCAGTACTTC.

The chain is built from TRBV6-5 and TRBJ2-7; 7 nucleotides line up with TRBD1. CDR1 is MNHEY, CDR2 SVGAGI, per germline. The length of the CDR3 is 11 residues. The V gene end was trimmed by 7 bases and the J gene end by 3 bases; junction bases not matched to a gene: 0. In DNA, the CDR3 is TGTGCCAGCACAGGGGGCTACGAGCAGTACTTC. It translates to CASTGGYEQYF.

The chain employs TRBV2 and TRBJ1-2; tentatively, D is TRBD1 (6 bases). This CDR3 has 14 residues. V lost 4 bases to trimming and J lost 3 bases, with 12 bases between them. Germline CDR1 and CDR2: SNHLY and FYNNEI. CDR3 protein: CASSALGADYGYTF. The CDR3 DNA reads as TGTGCCAGCAGTGCCCTGGGGGCGGACTATGGCTACACCTTC. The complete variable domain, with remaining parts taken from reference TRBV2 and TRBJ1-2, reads EPEVTQTPSHQVTQMGQEVILRCVPISNHLYFYWYRQILGQKVEFLVSFYNNEISEKSEIFDDQFSVERPDGSNFTLKIRSTKLEDSAMYFCASSALGADYGYTFGSGTRLTVV.

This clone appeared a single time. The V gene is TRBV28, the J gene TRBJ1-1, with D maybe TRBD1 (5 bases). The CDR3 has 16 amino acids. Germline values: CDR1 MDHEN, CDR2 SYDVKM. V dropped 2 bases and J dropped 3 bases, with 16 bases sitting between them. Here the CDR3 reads CASSLGRTPGDTEAFF. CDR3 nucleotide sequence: TGTGCCAGCAGTTTAGGTCGGACACCCGGAGACACTGAAGCTTTCTTT.

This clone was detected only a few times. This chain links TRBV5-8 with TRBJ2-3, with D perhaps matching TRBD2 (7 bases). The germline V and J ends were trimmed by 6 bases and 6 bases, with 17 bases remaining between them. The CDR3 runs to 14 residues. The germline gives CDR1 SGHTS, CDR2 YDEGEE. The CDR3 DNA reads TGTGCCAGCACCCAATCGGGGGGCCTGGATACGCAGTATTTT. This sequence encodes CASTQSGGLDTQYF.

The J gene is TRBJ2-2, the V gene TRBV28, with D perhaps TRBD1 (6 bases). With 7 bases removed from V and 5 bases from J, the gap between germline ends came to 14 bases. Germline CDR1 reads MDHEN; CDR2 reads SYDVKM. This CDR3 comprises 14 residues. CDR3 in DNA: TGTGCCAGCATAGGGGGTGGCGGAACCGGGGAGCTGTTTTTT. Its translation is CASIGGGGTGELFF.

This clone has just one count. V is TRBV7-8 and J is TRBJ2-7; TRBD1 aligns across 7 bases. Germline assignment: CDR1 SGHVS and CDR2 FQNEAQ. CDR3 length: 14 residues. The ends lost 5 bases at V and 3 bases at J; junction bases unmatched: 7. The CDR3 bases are TGTGCCAGCAGCGTGAGACAGGGTGGCTACGAGCAGTACTTC. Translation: CASSVRQGGYEQYF.

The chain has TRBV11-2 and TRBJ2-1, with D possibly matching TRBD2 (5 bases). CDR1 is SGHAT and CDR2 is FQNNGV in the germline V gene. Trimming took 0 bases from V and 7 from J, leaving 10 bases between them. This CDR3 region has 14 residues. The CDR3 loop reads CASSLDEGWNEQFF. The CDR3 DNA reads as TGTGCCAGCAGCTTAGATGAGGGATGGAATGAGCAGTTCTTC.

CDR3 nucleotides: TGCGCCAGCAGCCCTCAAGCGGGAGAGGGCTACAATGAGCAGTTCTTC. Translation gives CASSPQAGEGYNEQFF. The chain is built from TRBV5-1 and TRBJ2-1; 8 nucleotides agree with TRBD2. The CDR3 covers 16 residues. Trimming took 4 bases from V and 3 from J; bases not matched to a gene: 9. Germline V gene sequence: CDR1 SGHRS, CDR2 YFSETQ.

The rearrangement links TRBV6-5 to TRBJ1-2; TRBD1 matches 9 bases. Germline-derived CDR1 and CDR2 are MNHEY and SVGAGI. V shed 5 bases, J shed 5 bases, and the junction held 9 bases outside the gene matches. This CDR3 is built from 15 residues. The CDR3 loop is CASSPRTGAIYGYTF. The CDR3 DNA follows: TGTGCCAGCAGTCCCCGGACAGGGGCGATATATGGCTACACCTTC.